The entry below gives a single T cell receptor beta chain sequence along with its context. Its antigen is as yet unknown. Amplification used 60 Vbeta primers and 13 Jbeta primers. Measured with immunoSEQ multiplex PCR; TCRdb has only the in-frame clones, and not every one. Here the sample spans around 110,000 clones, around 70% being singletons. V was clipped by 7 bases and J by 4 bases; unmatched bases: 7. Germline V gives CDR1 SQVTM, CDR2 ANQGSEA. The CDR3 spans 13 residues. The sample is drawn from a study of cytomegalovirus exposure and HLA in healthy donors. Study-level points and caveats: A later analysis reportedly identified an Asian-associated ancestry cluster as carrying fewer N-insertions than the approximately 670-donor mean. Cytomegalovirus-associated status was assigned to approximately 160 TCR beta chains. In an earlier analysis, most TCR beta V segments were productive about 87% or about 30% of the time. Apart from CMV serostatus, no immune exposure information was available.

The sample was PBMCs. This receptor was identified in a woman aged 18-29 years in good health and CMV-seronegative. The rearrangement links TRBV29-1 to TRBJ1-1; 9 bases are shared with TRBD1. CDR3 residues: CSAGRQGGTEAFF. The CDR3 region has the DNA TGCAGCGCCGGCCGACAGGGGGGCACTGAAGCTTTCTTT.